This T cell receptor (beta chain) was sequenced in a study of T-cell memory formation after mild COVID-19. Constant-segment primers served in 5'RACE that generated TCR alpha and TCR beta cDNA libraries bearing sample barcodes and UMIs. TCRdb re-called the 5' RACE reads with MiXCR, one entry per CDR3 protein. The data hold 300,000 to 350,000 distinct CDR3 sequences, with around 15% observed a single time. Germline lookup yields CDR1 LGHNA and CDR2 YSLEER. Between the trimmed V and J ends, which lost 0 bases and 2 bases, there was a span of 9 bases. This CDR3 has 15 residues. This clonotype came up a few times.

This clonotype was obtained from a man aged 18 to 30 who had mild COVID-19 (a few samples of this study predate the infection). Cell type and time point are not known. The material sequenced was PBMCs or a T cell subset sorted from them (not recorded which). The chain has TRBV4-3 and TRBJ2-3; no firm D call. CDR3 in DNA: TGCGCCAGCAGCCAAGAGAGGTTTATCACAGATACGCAGTATTTT. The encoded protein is CASSQERFITDTQYF.